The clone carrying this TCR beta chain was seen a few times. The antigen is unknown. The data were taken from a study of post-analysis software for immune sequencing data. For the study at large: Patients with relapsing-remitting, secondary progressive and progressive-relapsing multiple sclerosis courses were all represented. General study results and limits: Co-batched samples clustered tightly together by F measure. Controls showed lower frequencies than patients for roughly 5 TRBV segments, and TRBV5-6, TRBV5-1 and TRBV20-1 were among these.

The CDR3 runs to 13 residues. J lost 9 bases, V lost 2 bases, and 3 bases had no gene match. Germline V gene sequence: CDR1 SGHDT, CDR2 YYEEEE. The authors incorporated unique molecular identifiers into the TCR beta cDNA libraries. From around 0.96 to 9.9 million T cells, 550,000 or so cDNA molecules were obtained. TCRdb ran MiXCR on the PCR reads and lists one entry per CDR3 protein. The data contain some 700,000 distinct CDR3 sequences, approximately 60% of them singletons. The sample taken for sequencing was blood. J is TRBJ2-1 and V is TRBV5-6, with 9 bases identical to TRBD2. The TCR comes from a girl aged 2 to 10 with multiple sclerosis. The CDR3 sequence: CASSFVAGAEQFF. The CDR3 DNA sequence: TGTGCCAGCAGCTTTGTAGCGGGAGCTGAGCAGTTCTTC. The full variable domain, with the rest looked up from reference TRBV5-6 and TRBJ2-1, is DAGVTQSPTHLIKTRGQQVTLRCSPKSGHDTVSWYQQALGQGPQFIFQYYEEEERQRGNFPDRFSGHQFPNYSSELNVNALLLGDSALYLCASSFVAGAEQFFGPGTRLTVL.